This is a list of T cell receptor beta chains from one sample in a study of T cell repertoires in cytomegalovirus infection. Using its own MiXCR run on the reads, TCRdb lists one record per CDR3 protein. Of nearly 550,000 distinct CDR3 sequences in the sample, 16% were seen once. Sequences were obtained from CD8+ T cells from PBMCs. These receptors were taken from a human donor in good health (CMV status not recorded). Some clones in this sample may be carry-over from other donors' samples. The CDR3 runs from the conserved cysteine through the conserved F or W. D genes are given only for firm matches. Only part of the rows carry a size: once, few, many, or a class if the clone is expanded.

v_call,j_call,d_call,clone_size,cdr3_aa,cdr3_nt
TRBV2,TRBJ2-5,-,many,CASLSMEETQYF,TGTGCCAGCCTGAGTATGGAAGAGACCCAGTACTTC
TRBV3-1,TRBJ2-1,TRBD2,many,CASSPTSGRPNEQFF,TGTGCCAGCAGCCCGACTAGCGGGAGGCCCAATGAGCAGTTCTTC
TRBV3-1,TRBJ2-6,TRBD1,few,CASSQDMTGSPVLTF,TGTGCCAGCAGCCAAGATATGACAGGGTCCCCCGTCCTGACTTTC
TRBV19,TRBJ1-1,-,few,CASSMGGASTEAFF,TGTGCCAGTAGTATGGGGGGCGCCAGTACTGAAGCTTTCTTT
TRBV7-7,TRBJ2-1,TRBD2,many,CASSLTSGPLDNEQFF,TGTGCTAGCAGCTTAACTAGCGGGCCCCTGGACAATGAGCAGTTCTTC
TRBV27,TRBJ1-1,-,many,CASSLGEGLNTEAFF,TGTGCCAGCAGTTTAGGAGAGGGTCTGAACACTGAAGCTTTCTTT
TRBV27,TRBJ2-5,TRBD2,few,CASSSPIAGGETQYF,TGTGCCAGCAGTTCCCCTATAGCGGGAGGGGAGACCCAGTACTTC
TRBV7-9,TRBJ1-5,-,many,CASSLGQRNQPQHF,TGTGCCAGCAGCTTAGGGCAGAGAAATCAGCCCCAGCATTTT
TRBV6-5,TRBJ2-5,TRBD1,many,CASREQGVQETQYF,TGTGCCAGCCGCGAACAGGGGGTCCAAGAGACCCAGTACTTC
TRBV10-3,TRBJ2-1,-,-,CAISDPPQVEQFF,TGTGCCATCAGTGACCCCCCGCAGGTTGAGCAGTTCTTC
TRBV5-8,TRBJ1-1,-,-,CASSLEAVNTEAFF,TGTGCCAGCAGCCTAGAGGCAGTGAACACTGAAGCTTTCTTT
TRBV7-9,TRBJ1-1,-,many,CASSLSAGQNTEAFF,TGTGCCAGCAGCTTATCGGCCGGGCAGAACACTGAAGCTTTCTTT
TRBV7-9,TRBJ1-2,-,many,CASSLEPNYGYTF,TGTGCCAGCAGCTTAGAACCCAACTATGGCTACACCTTC
TRBV12-5,TRBJ2-7,-,few,CASGHGRLYEQYF,TGTGCTAGTGGCCACGGACGCCTCTACGAGCAGTACTTC
TRBV28,TRBJ2-7,TRBD2,-,CASSLVASGGYEQYF,TGTGCCAGCAGTTTAGTCGCTAGCGGGGGGTACGAGCAGTACTTC
TRBV11-2,TRBJ2-5,-,many,CASSSGDRAWEAQYF,TGTGCCAGCAGCTCCGGCGACAGGGCTTGGGAGGCCCAGTACTTC
TRBV20-1,TRBJ2-7,-,few,CSARGSGYSYEQYF,TGCAGTGCTAGGGGTAGCGGATACTCCTACGAGCAGTACTTC
TRBV10-3,TRBJ2-7,-,few,CAISEPRIDGSYEQYF,TGTGCCATCAGTGAGCCCCGGATAGATGGATCCTACGAGCAGTACTTC
TRBV10-2,TRBJ2-5,-,few,CASSARETQYF,TGCGCCAGCAGTGCCCGGGAGACCCAGTACTTC
TRBV19,TRBJ2-7,TRBD1,few,CASSPGQVLYEQYF,TGTGCCAGTAGCCCGGGACAGGTGCTCTACGAGCAGTACTTC
TRBV10-3,TRBJ1-1,-,-,CAISERGGANTEAFF,TGTGCCATCAGTGAGAGAGGGGGGGCGAACACTGAAGCTTTCTTT
TRBV5-1,TRBJ2-7,-,-,CASKLTDNEQYF,TGCGCCAGTAAGTTGACGGACAACGAGCAGTACTTC
TRBV12-3/TRBV12-4,TRBJ1-4,-,many,CASSFALSHFGEKLFF,TGTGCCAGCAGTTTTGCGTTGAGCCATTTCGGTGAAAAACTGTTTTTT
TRBV7-6,TRBJ1-4,-,-,CASSLGRVNEKLFF,TGTGCCAGCAGCTTAGGGCGAGTTAATGAAAAACTGTTTTTT
TRBV12-3/TRBV12-4,TRBJ1-5,-,many,CASSLDRSRKSNQPQHF,TGTGCCAGCAGTTTGGACAGATCAAGAAAAAGCAATCAGCCCCAGCATTTT
TRBV19,TRBJ1-5,TRBD1,-,CASNPDREGNQLQHF,TGTGCCAGTAACCCCGACAGGGAGGGCAATCAGCTCCAGCATTTT
TRBV7-8,TRBJ2-3,-,many,CASSARISTDTQYF,TGTGCCAGCAGCGCCCGGATTAGCACAGATACGCAGTATTTT
TRBV4-1,TRBJ2-6,-,many,CASSQRKEASGANVLTF,TGCGCCAGCAGTCAGAGAAAGGAGGCCTCTGGGGCCAACGTCCTGACTTTC
TRBV7-6,TRBJ2-7,-,many,CASSTEVQGTYEQYF,TGTGCCAGCAGCACAGAGGTACAGGGAACCTACGAGCAGTACTTC
TRBV2,TRBJ2-5,-,many,CASYLRKQETQYF,TGTGCCAGCTATCTTAGGAAACAAGAGACCCAGTACTTC
TRBV2,TRBJ2-7,TRBD1,-,CASRVSPGTGYEQYF,TGTGCCAGCAGAGTGAGCCCCGGGACAGGCTACGAGCAGTACTTC
TRBV30,TRBJ2-1,-,-,CAWSDSYNEQFF,TGTGCCTGGAGTGACTCCTACAATGAGCAGTTCTTC
TRBV4-1,TRBJ1-4,-,-,CASSQEGFSGEKLFF,TGCGCCAGCAGCCAAGAGGGGTTCAGTGGTGAAAAACTGTTTTTT
TRBV19,TRBJ1-2,-,-,CASSTGDVYTF,TGTGCCAGTAGTACGGGGGATGTCTACACCTTC
TRBV28,TRBJ1-1,-,once,CASSYTLEAFF,TGTGCCAGCAGCTACACCCTTGAAGCTTTCTTT
TRBV7-2,TRBJ2-7,TRBD2,many,CASSMGWAAGTYEQYF,TGTGCCAGCAGCATGGGTTGGGCAGCGGGAACCTACGAGCAGTACTTC
TRBV7-9,TRBJ1-2,-,-,CASSLGNTYVYTF,TGTGCCAGCAGCTTAGGCAACACGTATGTCTACACCTTC
TRBV28,TRBJ2-5,TRBD2,many,CASSFPPSGRVQETQYF,TGTGCCAGCAGTTTTCCCCCTAGCGGGAGGGTCCAAGAGACCCAGTACTTC
TRBV27,TRBJ2-3,-,few,CASSFGHTQYF,TGTGCCAGCAGTTTCGGGCATACGCAGTATTTT
TRBV27,TRBJ1-2,-,-,CASSFAGYTF,TGTGCCAGCAGTTTTGCTGGCTACACCTTC
TRBV27,TRBJ1-2,TRBD1,many,CASRTGLYGYTF,TGTGCCAGCAGGACAGGGCTCTATGGCTACACCTTC
TRBV20-1,TRBJ2-1,TRBD2,-,CSANLAGGSNNEQFF,TGCAGTGCAAATTTAGCGGGGGGTTCTAACAATGAGCAGTTCTTC
TRBV9,TRBJ1-2,-,few,CASSVGDGTTYGYTF,TGTGCCAGCAGCGTAGGAGACGGGACTACCTATGGCTACACCTTC
TRBV20-1,TRBJ2-1,TRBD2,-,CSAVGLAGASSYNEQFF,TGCAGTGCCGTGGGGCTAGCGGGGGCCAGCTCCTACAATGAGCAGTTCTTC
TRBV28,TRBJ2-1,-,many,CASTTHRESSYNEQFF,TGTGCCAGCACCACGCACAGGGAGAGCTCCTACAATGAGCAGTTCTTC
TRBV6-2/TRBV6-3,TRBJ2-6,-,many,CASSYPHILISSGANVLTF,TGTGCCAGCAGTTACCCACACATTCTTATTTCCTCTGGGGCCAACGTCCTGACTTTC
TRBV12-3/TRBV12-4,TRBJ1-5,-,many,CASSLKVSNQPQHF,TGTGCCAGCAGTTTAAAAGTTAGCAATCAGCCCCAGCATTTT
TRBV7-2,TRBJ2-2,-,many,CASNDPTGELFF,TGTGCCAGCAACGACCCCACCGGGGAGCTGTTTTTT
TRBV6-1,TRBJ1-5,TRBD1,many,CASRTGRDRGQKGPQHF,TGTGCCAGCAGGACGGGACGGGACAGGGGGCAAAAAGGGCCCCAGCATTTT
TRBV5-1,TRBJ2-1,TRBD2,few,CASSPPGGGRNEQFF,TGCGCCAGCAGCCCGCCGGGAGGCGGGAGAAATGAGCAGTTCTTC
TRBV11-3,TRBJ1-3,-,many,CASSLVVTGLNSGNTIYF,TGTGCCAGCAGCTTAGTAGTGACGGGACTTAACTCTGGAAACACCATATATTTT
TRBV28,TRBJ1-1,TRBD1,many,CASSFSGQGNTEAFF,TGTGCCAGCAGTTTTTCCGGACAGGGCAACACTGAAGCTTTCTTT
TRBV11-2,TRBJ2-7,TRBD1,many,CASSGWDSYEQYF,TGTGCCAGCAGCGGGTGGGACAGCTACGAGCAGTACTTC
TRBV18,TRBJ1-2,-,-,CASSPNGQAYTF,TGTGCCAGCTCTCCGAACGGCCAGGCGTACACCTTC